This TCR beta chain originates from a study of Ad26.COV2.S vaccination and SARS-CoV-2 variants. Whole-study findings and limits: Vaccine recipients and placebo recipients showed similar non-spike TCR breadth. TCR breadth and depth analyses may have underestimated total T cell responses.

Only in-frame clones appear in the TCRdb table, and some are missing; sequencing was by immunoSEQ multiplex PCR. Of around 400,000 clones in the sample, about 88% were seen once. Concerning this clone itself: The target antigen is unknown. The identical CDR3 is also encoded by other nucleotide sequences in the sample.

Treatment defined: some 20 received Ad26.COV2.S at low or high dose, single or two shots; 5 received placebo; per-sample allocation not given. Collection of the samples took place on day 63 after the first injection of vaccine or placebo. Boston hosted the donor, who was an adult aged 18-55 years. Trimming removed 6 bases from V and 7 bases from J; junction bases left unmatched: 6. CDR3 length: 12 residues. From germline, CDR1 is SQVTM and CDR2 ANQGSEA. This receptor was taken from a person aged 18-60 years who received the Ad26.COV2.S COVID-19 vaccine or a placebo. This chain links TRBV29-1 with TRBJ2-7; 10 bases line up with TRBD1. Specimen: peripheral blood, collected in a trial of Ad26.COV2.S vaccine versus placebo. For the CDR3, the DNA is TGCAGCGTCCCCAGGACAGGGGGGGAGCAGTACTTC. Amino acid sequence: CSVPRTGGEQYF.